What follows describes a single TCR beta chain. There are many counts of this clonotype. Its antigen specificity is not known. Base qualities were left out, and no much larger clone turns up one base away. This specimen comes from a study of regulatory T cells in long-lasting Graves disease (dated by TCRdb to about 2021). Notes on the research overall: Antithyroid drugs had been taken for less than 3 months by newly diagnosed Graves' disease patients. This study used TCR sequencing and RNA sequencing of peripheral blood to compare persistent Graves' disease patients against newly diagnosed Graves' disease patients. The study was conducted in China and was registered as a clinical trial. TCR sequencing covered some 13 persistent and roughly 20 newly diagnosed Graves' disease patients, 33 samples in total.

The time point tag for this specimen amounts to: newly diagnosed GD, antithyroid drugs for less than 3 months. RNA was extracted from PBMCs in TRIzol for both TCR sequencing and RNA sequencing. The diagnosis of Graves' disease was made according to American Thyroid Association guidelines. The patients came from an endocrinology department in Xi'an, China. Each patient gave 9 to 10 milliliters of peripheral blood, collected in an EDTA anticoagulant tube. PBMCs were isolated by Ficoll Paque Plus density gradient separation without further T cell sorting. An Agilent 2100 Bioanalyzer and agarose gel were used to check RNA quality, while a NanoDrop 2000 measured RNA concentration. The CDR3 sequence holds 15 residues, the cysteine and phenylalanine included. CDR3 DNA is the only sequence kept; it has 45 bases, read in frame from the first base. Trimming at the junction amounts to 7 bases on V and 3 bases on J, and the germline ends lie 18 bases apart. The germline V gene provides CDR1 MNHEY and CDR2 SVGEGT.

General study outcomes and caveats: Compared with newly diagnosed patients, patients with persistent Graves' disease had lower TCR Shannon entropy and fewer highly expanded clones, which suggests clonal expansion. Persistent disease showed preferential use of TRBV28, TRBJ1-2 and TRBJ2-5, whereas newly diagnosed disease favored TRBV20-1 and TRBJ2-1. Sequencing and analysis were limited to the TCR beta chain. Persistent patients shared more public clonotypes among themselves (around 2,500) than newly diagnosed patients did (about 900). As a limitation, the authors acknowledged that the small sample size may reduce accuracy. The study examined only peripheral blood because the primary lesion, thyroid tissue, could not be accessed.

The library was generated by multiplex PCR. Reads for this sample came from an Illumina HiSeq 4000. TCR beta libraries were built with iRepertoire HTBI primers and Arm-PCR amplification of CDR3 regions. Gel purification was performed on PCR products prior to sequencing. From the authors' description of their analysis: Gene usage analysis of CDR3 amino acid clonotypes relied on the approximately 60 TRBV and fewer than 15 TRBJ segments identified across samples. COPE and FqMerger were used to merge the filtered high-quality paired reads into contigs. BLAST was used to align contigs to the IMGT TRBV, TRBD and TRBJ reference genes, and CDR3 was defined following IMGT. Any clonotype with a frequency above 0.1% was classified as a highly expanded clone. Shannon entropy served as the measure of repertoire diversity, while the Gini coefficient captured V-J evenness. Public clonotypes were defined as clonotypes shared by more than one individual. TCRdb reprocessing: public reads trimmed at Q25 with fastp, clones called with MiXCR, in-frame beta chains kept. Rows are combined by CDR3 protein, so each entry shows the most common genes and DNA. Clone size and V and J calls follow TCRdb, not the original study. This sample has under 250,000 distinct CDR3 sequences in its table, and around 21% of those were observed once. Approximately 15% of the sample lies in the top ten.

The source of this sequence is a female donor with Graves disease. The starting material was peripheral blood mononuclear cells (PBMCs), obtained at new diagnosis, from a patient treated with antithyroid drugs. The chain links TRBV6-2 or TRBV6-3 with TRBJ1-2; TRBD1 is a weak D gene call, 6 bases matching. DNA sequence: TGTGCCAGCAAACCCACAGGGAGGGGGGACTATGGCTACACCTTC. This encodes CASKPTGRGDYGYTF.